This passage covers 27 T cell receptor beta chains from one sample sequenced in a study of T cell responses to AZD1222 COVID-19 vaccine. Measured with immunoSEQ multiplex PCR; TCRdb has only the in-frame clones, and not every one. Altogether 60,000 to 85,000 clones are present, over 60% being singletons, with the ten largest covering roughly 28%. The sequenced sample was peripheral blood, obtained 28 days after the second dose of the MenACWY control vaccine. These TCRs come from an adult who received the MenACWY meningococcal vaccine as a control.

Here the CDR3 DNA reads TGCAGTGCTCACCGGGGGTACGAGCAGTACTTC. Translating it yields CSAHRGYEQYF. V and J are TRBV20-1 and TRBJ2-7; perhaps TRBD2 as D (6 bases). This CDR3 has 11 residues. CDR1 is DFQATT and CDR2 is SNEGSKA in the germline V gene (reference sequence). Trimming left V 5 bases short and J 4 bases short, with 9 bases between.

V and J are TRBV29-1 and TRBJ1-1, with no clear D. The CDR3 sequence is 13 residues long. Germline CDR1 SQVTM, CDR2 ANQGSEA. Trimming shortened V by 4 bases and J by 3 bases, and 12 bases separated the two germline ends. The DNA for the CDR3 is TGCAGCGTTGCACGGGCGCGGGACACTGAAGCTTTCTTT. Protein product: CSVARARDTEAFF.

The J gene is TRBJ2-7, the V gene TRBV15, with D possibly being TRBD1 (5 bases). Germline V gene lookup returns CDR1 LNHNV and CDR2 YYDKDF (reference sequence). This CDR3 has 14 amino acids. The ends were cut back, 1 base at V and 5 bases at J, with 12 bases in the middle. The CDR3 protein is CATSRGGGYNEQYF. The CDR3 coding sequence is TGTGCCACCAGCAGAGGGGGCGGATATAACGAGCAGTACTTC.

The V gene is TRBV7-8, the J gene TRBJ1-4; unclear D gene. The CDR3 runs 14 residues. Trimming took off 5 bases at V and 6 bases at J, with 13 bases between the two ends. Germline assignment: CDR1 SGHVS and CDR2 FQNEAQ. The CDR3 DNA sequence: TGTGCCAGCAGCCCCGGGCCCTCAGATGAAAAACTGTTTTTT. It translates to CASSPGPSDEKLFF.

The J gene is TRBJ2-2, the V gene TRBV4-2, with D possibly TRBD2 on 5 matching bases. The CDR3 has 13 residues. The germline V gene has CDR1 LGHNA and CDR2 YNFKEQ. The V and J ends lost 0 bases and 10 bases respectively, with 9 bases between them. This CDR3 reads CASSQDRGQELFF. CDR3 coding DNA: TGTGCCAGCAGCCAAGATCGAGGGCAGGAGCTGTTTTTT.

The J gene is TRBJ2-7, the V gene TRBV7-3; D is perhaps TRBD2 (5 bases). CDR3 length equals 14 residues. Germline CDR1 reads SGHTA; CDR2 reads FQGTGA. V lost 3 bases to trimming and J lost 5 bases, with 14 bases between them. CDR3 protein: CASSFLGGRDEQYF. Here the CDR3 DNA reads TGTGCCAGCAGCTTTTTAGGAGGTCGCGACGAGCAGTACTTC.

This chain connects TRBV5-1 to TRBJ2-1, with TRBD2 matching 7 bases. J gave up 8 bases and V 0 bases, and 11 bases lay outside the gene matches. The CDR3 contains 16 residues. The germline gives CDR1 SGHRS, CDR2 YFSETQ. CDR3 in DNA: TGCGCCAGCAGCTTGGTCTTGGACACCCGGGGGGATGAGCAGTTCTTC. It encodes CASSLVLDTRGDEQFF.

This clone is a singleton in its sample. The V call is TRBV19, the J call TRBJ1-5; 9 bases fit TRBD1. J was trimmed by 3 bases and V by 5 bases; bases with no gene match: 14. Germline lookup yields CDR1 LNHDA and CDR2 SQIVND (reference sequence). This CDR3 region has 18 residues. CDR3 sequence: CASSPRDRAFRNNQPQHF. CDR3 in DNA: TGTGCCAGTAGTCCCCGGGACAGGGCTTTTCGGAACAATCAGCCCCAGCATTTT.

This chain uses TRBV15 with TRBJ2-2; tentative D call: TRBD2 (6 bases). Germline values: CDR1 LNHNV, CDR2 YYDKDF (reference sequence). CDR3 length: 15 residues. Trimming took 0 bases from V and 6 from J, leaving 11 bases between them. The CDR3 loop is CATSREYGEAGELFF. Written as DNA, the CDR3 is TGTGCCACCAGCAGAGAGTATGGGGAGGCCGGGGAGCTGTTTTTT.

The genes are TRBV5-1 and TRBJ2-3, with D unclear. Germline V gives CDR1 SGHRS, CDR2 YFSETQ. The CDR3 is made up of 14 amino acids. V lost 0 bases and J lost 7, with 12 bases in between. DNA of the CDR3: TGCGCCAGCAGCTTGGCGGTTTTTGGCAATACGCAGTATTTT. Amino acids: CASSLAVFGNTQYF.

This clone was seen a single time. The gene calls are TRBV5-6 and TRBJ1-2; D uncertain. Germline loops: CDR1 SGHDT, CDR2 YYEEEE. The CDR3 totals 11 residues. Trimming took off 0 bases at V and 11 bases at J, with 8 bases between the two ends. The CDR3 nucleotides read TGTGCCAGCAGCTTGGCCGCAGTTTACACCTTC. As protein: CASSLAAVYTF.

The chain is built from TRBV11-2 and TRBJ2-2; D not resolved. V was cut by 6 bases and J by 6 bases, with 2 bases left in between. In germline, CDR1 is SGHAT, CDR2 FQNNGV. The CDR3 length is 10 residues. CDR3 sequence: CASSSGELFF. CDR3 DNA: TGTGCCAGCAGTTCCGGGGAGCTGTTTTTT.

The V gene is TRBV2, the J gene TRBJ1-1; D is unclear. Trimming stripped 3 bases from V and 0 bases from J, with 8 bases between. The CDR3 runs to 14 residues. Germline V gives CDR1 SNHLY, CDR2 FYNNEI. The CDR3 nucleotides read TGTGCCAGCAGTGACGGGCAGATGAACACTGAAGCTTTCTTT. Amino acid sequence: CASSDGQMNTEAFF.

The V gene is TRBV28, the J gene TRBJ1-2; TRBD1 might be the D (6 bases). Germline CDR1 and CDR2: MDHEN and SYDVKM. The CDR3 contains 14 residues. V lost 2 bases and J lost 2, with 9 bases in between. For the CDR3, the DNA is TGTGCCAGCAGTTTACGGGGGGCCAACTATGGCTACACCTTC. This translates into CASSLRGANYGYTF.

DNA of the CDR3: TGCGCCAGCAGCCAAACAGATACGCAGTATTTT. It codes for CASSQTDTQYF. The chain combines TRBV4-1 with TRBJ2-3; D unclear. V lost 2 bases and J 3 bases, leaving 0 bases between the germline ends. The CDR3 consists of 11 residues. Germline V gene data show CDR1 as MGHRA and CDR2 as YSYEKL.

V and J are TRBV3-1 (or the pseudogene TRBV3-2) and TRBJ2-5; 12 bases are shared with TRBD2. J was trimmed by 2 bases and V by 4 bases; bases with no gene match: 5. This CDR3 contains 16 residues. Per the germline V gene, CDR1 is LGHDT and CDR2 is YNNKEL (reference sequence). The CDR3 region is CASSRRLAGEQETQYF. DNA of the CDR3: TGTGCCAGCAGCCGGAGACTAGCGGGGGAACAAGAGACCCAGTACTTC.

The chain uses TRBV29-1 and TRBJ1-2; D perhaps matches TRBD1 (6 bases). The V end was cut by 6 bases, the J end by 1 base, with 15 bases between. This CDR3 region has 14 residues. Germline CDR1 and CDR2: SQVTM and ANQGSEA. CDR3 residues: CSVAQGGSNYGYTF. Here the CDR3 DNA reads TGCAGCGTCGCACAGGGAGGGAGTAACTATGGCTACACCTTC.

The chain couples TRBV7-8 to TRBJ1-5; D is uncertain. There are 17 residues in the CDR3. V was trimmed by 7 bases and J by 6 bases, leaving 25 bases between them. CDR1 and CDR2 from the germline V gene are SGHVS and FQNEAQ. As DNA, the CDR3 is TGTGCCAGCACCACCCCTTCGGAGCCCTTAATAATTCAGCCCCAGCATTTT. Protein: CASTTPSEPLIIQPQHF.

The rearrangement uses TRBV24-1 and TRBJ1-1; 11 nucleotides match TRBD1. Germline lookup yields CDR1 KGHDR and CDR2 SFDVKD. J lost 2 bases, V lost 2 bases, and 6 bases had no gene match. There are 17 residues in the CDR3. Here the CDR3 DNA reads TGTGCCACCAGTGATTACCGCGGACAGGGGGCTAACACTGAAGCTTTCTTT. Amino acid sequence: CATSDYRGQGANTEAFF.

The chain links TRBV7-2 to TRBJ2-7; weak D call: TRBD2 (5 bases). CDR3 length equals 11 residues. The V end lost 5 bases, the J end lost 7 bases, and 9 bases lay between the germline ends. Germline V gene sequence: CDR1 SGHTA, CDR2 FQGNSA. The CDR3 sequence: CASSPGWEQYF. The CDR3 nucleotides are TGTGCCAGCAGCCCGGGGTGGGAGCAGTACTTC.

This clone has a single count. The genes are TRBV19 and TRBJ2-7, with 12 bases fitting TRBD1. From germline, CDR1 is LNHDA and CDR2 SQIVND (reference sequence). V shed 10 bases, J shed 7 bases, and the junction held 8 bases outside the gene matches. This CDR3 contains 13 residues. Here the CDR3 DNA reads TGTGCCACCGGGGACAGGGGGCGCGGGGAGCAGTACTTC. Translated: CATGDRGRGEQYF.

The DNA of the CDR3 is TGTGCCAGCAGGAGAGGGGTGGCCACTGAAGCTTTCTTT. Encoded protein: CASRRGVATEAFF. The V call is TRBV12-3 or TRBV12-4, the J call TRBJ1-1; weak D call: TRBD1 (5 bases). This CDR3 contains 13 residues. The V and J ends lost 6 bases and 4 bases respectively, with 12 bases between them.

The rearrangement uses TRBV6-6 and TRBJ1-4; 7 nucleotides agree with TRBD1. CDR1 is MNHNY and CDR2 is SVGAGI in the germline V gene (reference sequence). After removal of 1 base from V and 7 bases from J, the junction contained 6 bases not matched to a gene. CDR3 length equals 15 residues. The CDR3 nucleotides are TGTGCCAGCAGTTACTGGCAGGGGGAGGTTGAAAAACTGTTTTTT. Its translation: CASSYWQGEVEKLFF.

The V call is TRBV9, the J call TRBJ1-4; 7 bases match TRBD1. The germline V gene encodes CDR1 SGDLS and CDR2 YYNGEE. V was pared by 5 bases and J by 0 bases, with 10 bases of the junction left unmatched. This CDR3 has 17 residues. The CDR3 coding sequence is TGTGCCAGCAGTAGGACAGGAACACGCGCAACTAATGAAAAACTGTTTTTT. Its protein product is CASSRTGTRATNEKLFF.

The chain recombines TRBV28 with TRBJ1-5, with 7 bases identical to TRBD1. Germline assignment: CDR1 MDHEN and CDR2 SYDVKM. The V and J ends lost 6 bases and 3 bases, in that order; junction bases with no gene match: 5. This CDR3 has 14 residues. This CDR3 reads CASRPQGNNQPQHF. In nucleotides, the CDR3 is TGTGCCAGCAGACCACAGGGGAACAATCAGCCCCAGCATTTT.

The chain recombines TRBV5-1 with TRBJ2-1; D unresolved. Germline V CDR1 and CDR2: SGHRS, YFSETQ. V lost 4 bases and J 8 bases, leaving 13 bases between the germline ends. The CDR3 spans 13 residues. CDR3 sequence: CASSRATGYEQFF. DNA of the CDR3: TGCGCCAGCAGCCGGGCTACGGGCTATGAGCAGTTCTTC. Complete variable domain (other parts from reference TRBV5-1 and TRBJ2-1): KAGVTQTPRYLIKTRGQQVTLSCSPISGHRSVSWYQQTPGQGLQFLFEYFSETQRNKGNFPGRFSGRQFSNSRSEMNVSTLELGDSALYLCASSRATGYEQFFGPGTRLTVL.

CDR3 protein: CASNYRNTEAFF. CDR3 bases: TGTGCCAGCAATTACCGGAACACTGAAGCTTTCTTT. V gene TRBV2 combines with J gene TRBJ1-1, with unresolved D. CDR1 is SNHLY, CDR2 FYNNEI, per germline. The ends were cut back, 7 bases at V and 1 base at J, with 7 bases in the middle. This CDR3 is built from 12 residues.